The TCR beta chain described here comes from a study of blood T cells in healthy people across ages. The second PCR ran 7 to 11 cycles with a sample-barcoded 5' primer and J-beta primers. TCRdb re-called the 5' RACE reads through MiXCR, storing one row per CDR3 protein. Among fewer than 950,000 distinct CDR3 sequences listed, roughly 40% were seen once. This CDR3 is built from 11 residues. The V gene end was trimmed by 4 bases and the J gene end by 8 bases; junction bases not matched to a gene: 0. Germline CDR1 is ENHRY and CDR2 is SYGVKD. Individuals who donated were healthy Caucasians from Russia aged roughly 6 to 95.

Sequencing was performed on blood. The receptor comes from a man between 18 and 35 years old in good health. The chain is built from TRBV10-3 and TRBJ1-1; TRBD1 agrees at 8 bases. The chain's CDR3 is CAISGTGEAFF. The DNA for the CDR3 is TGTGCCATCAGTGGGACAGGGGAAGCTTTCTTT.